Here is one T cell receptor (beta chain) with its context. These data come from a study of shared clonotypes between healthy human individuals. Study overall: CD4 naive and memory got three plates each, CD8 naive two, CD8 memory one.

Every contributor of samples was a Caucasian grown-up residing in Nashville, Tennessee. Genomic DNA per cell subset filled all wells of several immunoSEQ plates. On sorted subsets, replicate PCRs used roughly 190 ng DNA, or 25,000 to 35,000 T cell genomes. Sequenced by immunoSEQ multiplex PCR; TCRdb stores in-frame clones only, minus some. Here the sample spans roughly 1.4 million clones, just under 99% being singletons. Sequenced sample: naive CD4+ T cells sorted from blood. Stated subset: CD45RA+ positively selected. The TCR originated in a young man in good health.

CDR3 loop: CATSRDEANSNQPQHF. The CDR3 coding sequence is TGTGCCACCAGCAGAGATGAGGCGAATAGCAATCAGCCCCAGCATTTT. J is TRBJ1-5 and V is TRBV15; D is unclear. Germline V lookup: CDR1 LNHNV, CDR2 YYDKDF (reference sequence). Trimming cost V 0 bases and J 0 bases, with 9 bases left between them. The length of the CDR3 is 16 residues.